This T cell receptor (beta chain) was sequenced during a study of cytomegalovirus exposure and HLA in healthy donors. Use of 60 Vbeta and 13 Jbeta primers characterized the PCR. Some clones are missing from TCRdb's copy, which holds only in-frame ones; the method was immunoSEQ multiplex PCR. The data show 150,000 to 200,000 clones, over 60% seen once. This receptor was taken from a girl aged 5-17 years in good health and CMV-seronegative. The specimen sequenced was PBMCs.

The CDR3, as DNA: TGCGCCAGCAGCACACGACGGGGCTACAATGAGCAGTTCTTC. It is translated as CASSTRRGYNEQFF. The chain has TRBV5-1 and TRBJ2-1; D may be TRBD2 (5 bases). The CDR3 runs 14 residues. V lost 4 bases, J lost 3 bases, and 11 bases lay in between. Germline lookup yields CDR1 SGHRS and CDR2 YFSETQ. Full variable domain (outside the CDR3, taken from reference TRBV5-1 and TRBJ2-1): KAGVTQTPRYLIKTRGQQVTLSCSPISGHRSVSWYQQTPGQGLQFLFEYFSETQRNKGNFPGRFSGRQFSNSRSEMNVSTLELGDSALYLCASSTRRGYNEQFFGPGTRLTVL.